This T cell receptor beta chain originates from a study of cytomegalovirus exposure and HLA in healthy donors. J was trimmed by 6 bases and V by 5 bases; bases with no gene match: 10. From germline, CDR1 is SGHTA and CDR2 FQGTGA. CDR3 size: 14 residues. A multiplex PCR was run with 60 Vbeta primers and 13 Jbeta primers. The protocol was immunoSEQ multiplex PCR, while the TCRdb copy is restricted to in-frame clones and leaves out a portion. This table holds approximately 110,000 clones, around 74% found once. This clonotype originated in a man between 35 and 55 years old in good health and CMV-seronegative. Input material: PBMCs. V usage is TRBV7-3 and J usage is TRBJ2-7, with 7 bases that match TRBD1. CDR3 loop: CASSPGTASPEQYF. The CDR3, as DNA: TGTGCCAGCAGCCCCGGGACAGCCTCTCCCGAGCAGTACTTC.